This note documents a single TCR beta chain sequence. The sample holds a few counts of this clonotype. This clone's antigen is unknown. No base qualities exist here, and no much larger clone lies one base off it. Receptors were amplified or captured by 5' RACE. TCRdb records Illumina HiSeq 2000 as the sequencer. A universal primer binding site was introduced by template switching, and a unique molecular identifier was present in the final cDNA, enabling accurate counting of TCR cDNA molecules. First-strand cDNA for TCR alpha and beta chains was synthesized from specific primers in the conserved constant-segment region. Each cDNA library was double barcoded, with a SMART-Mk sample barcode plus Illumina barcodes, to control for contamination. TruSeq adapter sequences and Illumina sample barcodes were added in two successive PCR steps. Sequencing of the TCR alpha and beta cDNA libraries was done on the Illumina HiSeq platform using custom primers. In the authors' own workflow: MiGEC processed the raw reads to extract unique molecular identifiers, while MiXCR was used to determine the CDR3 positions. Recombination models were inferred per individual with the repgenHMM and IGoR tools using an EM algorithm. The analysis of shared clonotypes was done with the tcR package in R, with sharing normalized by the product of cloneset sizes. Out-of-frame nonproductive sequences were analyzed to study raw recombination free of thymic and clonal selection effects. TCRdb reprocessed the public reads (quality trimming at Q25 with fastp, clone calling with MiXCR) and kept in-frame beta chains. Identical CDR3 proteins give one entry, which carries the most common genes and DNA. TCRdb, not the authors, supplied the V and J calls. A total of about 190,000 distinct CDR3 sequences appear in this sample, about 15% of them only once. Of the sample, around two fifths falls within the top ten clones.

These data come from a study of identical twins (dated by TCRdb to between 2015 and 2016). About the study as a whole: TCR alpha and beta repertoires from monozygotic twins, unrelated adults of various ages and cord blood were deep-sequenced to test whether fetal clonotypes persist. To rule out contamination, the twin experiments were replicated at different times with different library preparation protocols.

The CDR3 has 14 amino acids, counting the end cysteine and phenylalanine. CDR3 DNA is the only sequence kept; it has 42 bases, read in frame from the first base. The germline V gene encodes CDR1 WNHNN and CDR2 SYGVQD (reference sequence). For this chain, trimming is 8 bases at the V end and 5 bases at the J end, and the number of junction bases without a gene match is 8. Broad study findings and their caveats: Fewer insertions were carried by abundant cord blood beta clonotypes; a weaker similar trend was observed in young adult naive repertoires, while no such trend was observed in memory repertoires. Zero-insertion analyses could be partly confounded by invariant T cells such as MAIT and iNKT, although diverse VJ usage argued against such confounding for most clonotypes. In monozygotic twins, recombination models systematically underestimated out-of-frame TCR alpha sharing, but the models matched the sharing seen between unrelated individuals. Compared with coincidental sharing between unrelated individuals, an excess of low generation-probability sequences was observed among out-of-frame TCR alpha sequences shared between twins. Conclusions relied on cross-sectional statistical analysis, since the same donors could not be followed over many years. A weaker excess of twin sharing was found in beta out-of-frame sequences because the signal-to-noise ratio was lowered by fewer shared sequences.

All donors were healthy Caucasians. The twin cohort consisted of three pairs of female monozygotic twins, all aged 18 to 29 years. Positive isolation kits from Invitrogen were used to isolate CD4+ and CD8+ T cell populations. The data were also submitted as part of a second study, on T cells expressing NK-cell markers. That second report states: TCR beta-chain repertoires were profiled in sorted CD3+CD56+NKG2C+, CD3+CD56+NKG2C- and CD3+CD56-NKG2C+ T-cell subsets from about 8 donors. Among the eight sequenced donors, only one was HCMV-seronegative, while the other seven were HCMV-seropositive. In several experiments an anti-gammadeltaTCR antibody was added to restrict sorting to alphabetaTCR-expressing T cells. For six donors, the dominant CD3+CD56+NKG2C+ clonotypes were among the top 10 CD8+ clonotypes and accounted for roughly 1.0-7.5% of CD8+ T cells. Those dominant clonotypes were again the most abundant among CD3+CD56-NKG2C+ cells in a few donors, at roughly 25-60.1%. It remained unclear whether the expanded NKG2C-expressing T cell clones were specific for HCMV antigens. The eight sequenced donors were randomly selected healthy volunteers, three men and five women. HCMV-specific IgG was detected in serum with a commercial ELISA kit to determine HCMV serostatus. Reads were demultiplexed and grouped by UMI with MIGEC, and clonotypes were assembled and quantified with MiTCR. To remove erroneous sequences, TCR cDNA sequences were retained only when supported by two or more reads. The tcR package was used for downstream repertoire analysis, and clonotypes were matched between fractions using CDR3 nucleotide sequence together with V segment. Antigen specificity was annotated against VDJdb with VDJmatch, allowing one amino acid substitution in CDR3.

The receptor chain draws on TRBV10-1 and TRBJ2-3; 9 of the junction bases match TRBD1. This sequence was found in a woman aged 18-30 years in good health. Sequenced material: CD8+ T cells sorted from blood. The nucleotide sequence reads TGCGCCAGCTCGGACAGGGGACGGTTAGATACGCAGTATTTT. Its protein is CASSDRGRLDTQYF.